Presented here are 8 T cell receptor beta chains from one specimen sequenced in a study of T cell repertoires in cytomegalovirus infection. TCRdb ran MiXCR on the reads and lists one entry per CDR3 protein. The sample yields approximately 320,000 distinct CDR3 sequences, more than 8% seen once. Sequenced input: PBMCs. The receptors derive from a human donor in good health (CMV status not recorded). Some clones in this sample may be carry-over from other donors' samples.

The rearrangement links TRBV24-1 to TRBJ2-4; D remains ambiguous. Germline CDR1 reads KGHDR; CDR2 reads SFDVKD. The ends were cut back, 4 bases at V and 7 bases at J, with 10 bases in the middle. The CDR3 is made up of 13 amino acids. The chain's CDR3 is CATSEGLPNIQYF. The CDR3 region has the DNA TGTGCCACCAGTGAAGGGCTCCCCAACATTCAGTACTTC.

The chain carries TRBV6-2 or TRBV6-3 and TRBJ2-1; 15 positions agree with TRBD2. After removal of 5 bases from V and 6 bases from J, the junction contained 5 bases not matched to a gene. This CDR3 has 16 amino acids. Germline loops: CDR1 MNHEY, CDR2 SVGEGT. CDR3 coding DNA: TGTGCCAGCAGTAGGGGACTAGCGGGAGGACCCAATGAGCAGTTCTTC. Its protein product is CASSRGLAGGPNEQFF.

This clonotype has a count of ten or more. The CDR3 reads CASSLARGTSGEQFF. DNA of the CDR3: TGTGCCAGCAGCTTGGCGAGGGGGACTAGCGGGGAGCAGTTCTTC. This chain joins TRBV7-2 and TRBJ2-1; 12 bases fit TRBD2. The CDR3 is 15 residues long. CDR1 and CDR2 (germline): SGHTA, FQGNSA. The trim removed 3 bases at V and 10 bases at J, leaving 7 bases unmatched.

The table lists this clonotype with many counts. The CDR3 loop is CASSFQAGPTDTQYF. The DNA for the CDR3 is TGTGCCAGCAGTTTCCAAGCGGGGCCCACAGATACGCAGTATTTT. The rearrangement links TRBV28 to TRBJ2-3; TRBD2 matches 7 bases. The CDR3 is made up of 15 amino acids. The V and J ends lost 3 bases and 2 bases, in that order; junction bases with no gene match: 5. Germline CDR1 is MDHEN and CDR2 is SYDVKM. Together with reference TRBV28 and TRBJ2-3, the CDR3 gives the full variable domain: DVKVTQSSRYLVKRTGEKVFLECVQDMDHENMFWYRQDPGLGLRLIYFSYDVKMKEKGDIPEGYSVSREKKERFSLILESASTNQTSMYLCASSFQAGPTDTQYFGPGTRLTVL.

The sample holds many counts of this clonotype. This sequence joins TRBV6-2 or TRBV6-3 and TRBJ2-3; D is unresolved. Germline CDR1 MNHEY, CDR2 SVGEGT. Deletions cut 2 bases from V and 4 bases from J, with 7 bases between. CDR3 length: 13 residues. CDR3 nucleotides: TGTGCCAGCAGTTACAACCCCCCAGATACGCAGTATTTT. Translation: CASSYNPPDTQYF.

This rearrangement joins TRBV6-6 to TRBJ2-2; the match to TRBD2 covers 12 bases. The V segment lost 0 bases and the J segment 1 base; nucleotides outside the gene matches: 9. Germline values: CDR1 MNHNY, CDR2 SVGAGI (reference sequence). CDR3 length equals 20 residues. CDR3 in amino acids: CASSYSSPGLAGRNTGELFF. For the CDR3, the DNA is TGTGCCAGCAGTTACTCATCCCCGGGACTAGCGGGCAGGAACACCGGGGAGCTGTTTTTT.

This clonotype was seen many times. V is TRBV7-2 and J is TRBJ2-1, with D unresolved. The length of the CDR3 is 12 residues. The germline gives CDR1 SGHTA, CDR2 FQGNSA. V was shortened by 2 bases and J by 9 bases, with 8 bases between the two germline ends. CDR3 in amino acids: CASSLSGVEQFF. The CDR3, as DNA: TGTGCCAGCAGCTTATCGGGCGTTGAGCAGTTCTTC. The full variable domain, rest sourced from reference TRBV7-2 and TRBJ2-1, is GAGVSQSPSNKVTEKGKDVELRCDPISGHTALYWYRQSLGQGLEFLIYFQGNSAPDKSGLPSDRFSAERTGGSVSTLTIQRTQQEDSAVYLCASSLSGVEQFFGPGTRLTVL.

This clonotype was recorded many times. The J gene is TRBJ1-5, the V gene TRBV6-2 or TRBV6-3; tentatively, D is TRBD1 (5 bases). V was trimmed by 5 bases and J by 0 bases, leaving 14 bases between them. This CDR3 has 16 residues. Germline V gives CDR1 MNHEY, CDR2 SVGEGT. The CDR3 sequence is CASSGTRQNSNQPQHF. CDR3 nucleotides: TGTGCCAGCAGTGGAACCCGACAGAATAGCAATCAGCCCCAGCATTTT.